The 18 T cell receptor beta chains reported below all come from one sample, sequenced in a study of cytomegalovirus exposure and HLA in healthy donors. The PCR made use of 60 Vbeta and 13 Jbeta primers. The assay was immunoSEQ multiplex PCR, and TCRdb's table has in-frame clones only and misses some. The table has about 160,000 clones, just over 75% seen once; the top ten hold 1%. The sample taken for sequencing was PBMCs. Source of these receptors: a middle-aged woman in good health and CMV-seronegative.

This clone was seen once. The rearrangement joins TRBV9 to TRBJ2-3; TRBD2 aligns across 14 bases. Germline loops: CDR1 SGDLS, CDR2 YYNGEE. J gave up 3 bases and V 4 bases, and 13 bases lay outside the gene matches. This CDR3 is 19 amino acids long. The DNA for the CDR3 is TGTGCCAGCAGCCCAGAGACTAGCGGGAGGGCCGGGATTACAGATACGCAGTATTTT. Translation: CASSPETSGRAGITDTQYF.

Here the CDR3 reads CASSLVKWSDRVIRRANEKLFF. DNA of the CDR3: TGCGCCAGCAGCTTGGTAAAATGGTCGGACAGGGTGATTCGGCGAGCTAATGAAAAACTGTTTTTT. The chain employs TRBV5-1 and TRBJ1-4, with 8 nucleotides matching TRBD1. V gave up 0 bases and J gave up 3 bases; unmatched junction bases: 22. The germline gives CDR1 SGHRS, CDR2 YFSETQ. This CDR3 has 22 residues. Full variable domain (rest looked up from reference TRBV5-1 and TRBJ1-4): KAGVTQTPRYLIKTRGQQVTLSCSPISGHRSVSWYQQTPGQGLQFLFEYFSETQRNKGNFPGRFSGRQFSNSRSEMNVSTLELGDSALYLCASSLVKWSDRVIRRANEKLFFGSGTQLSVL.

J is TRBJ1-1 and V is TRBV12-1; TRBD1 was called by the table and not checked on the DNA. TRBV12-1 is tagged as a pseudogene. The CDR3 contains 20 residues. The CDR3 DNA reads TGTGCCAGCAGCTCCCCCGGGACAGGGGTTCGTCCTCCTCCGAACACTGAAGCTTTCTTT. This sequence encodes CASSSPGTGVRPPPNTEAFF.

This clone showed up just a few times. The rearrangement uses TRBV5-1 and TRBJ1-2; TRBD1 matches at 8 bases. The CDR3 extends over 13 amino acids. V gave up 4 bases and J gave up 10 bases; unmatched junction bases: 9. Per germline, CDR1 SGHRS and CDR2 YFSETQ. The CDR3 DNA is TGCGCCAGCAGCGTCGGCGGACAGGGAAACTACACCTTC. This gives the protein CASSVGGQGNYTF.

The CDR3 DNA sequence: TGTGCCTGGAGTTGGGGACAGGTGGGGACTCAGCCCCAGCATTTT. The encoded protein is CAWSWGQVGTQPQHF. V usage is TRBV30 and J usage is TRBJ1-5, with 8 bases fitting TRBD1. Looked up from germline, CDR1 is GTSNPN and CDR2 is SVGIG (reference sequence). The junction had 9 bases not matched to a gene; V was cut back by 2 bases and J by 6 bases. The CDR3 contains 15 residues.

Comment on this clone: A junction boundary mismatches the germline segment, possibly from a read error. CDR3 bases: TGTGCCAGCAGCGTAGAGGCACTAGCGGCCTCCTACGAGCAGTACTTC. Translated: CASSVEALAASYEQYF. The chain has TRBV11-2 and TRBJ2-7, with TRBD2 identical over 8 bases. Germline CDR1 reads SGHAT; CDR2 reads FQNNGV. The CDR3 is 16 residues long.

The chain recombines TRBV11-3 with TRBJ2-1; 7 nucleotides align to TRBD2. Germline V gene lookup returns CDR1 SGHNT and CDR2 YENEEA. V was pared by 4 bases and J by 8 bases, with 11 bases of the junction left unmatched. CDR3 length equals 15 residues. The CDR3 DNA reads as TGTGCCAGCAGCTGGGAGGGTCTCCCGGGGGATGAGCAGTTCTTC. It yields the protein CASSWEGLPGDEQFF.

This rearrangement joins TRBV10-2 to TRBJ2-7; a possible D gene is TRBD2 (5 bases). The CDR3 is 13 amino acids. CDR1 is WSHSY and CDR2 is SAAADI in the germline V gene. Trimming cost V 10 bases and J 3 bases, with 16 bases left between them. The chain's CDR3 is CATLKGEGYEQYF. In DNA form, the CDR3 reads TGCGCCACCCTTAAGGGAGAAGGCTACGAGCAGTACTTC.

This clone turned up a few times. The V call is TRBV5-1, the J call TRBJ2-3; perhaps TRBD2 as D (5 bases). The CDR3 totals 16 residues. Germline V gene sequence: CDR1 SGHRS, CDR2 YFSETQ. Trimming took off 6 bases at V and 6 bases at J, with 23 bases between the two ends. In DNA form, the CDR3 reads TGCGCCAGCACTGAGGGCGCTTCCGAGGTTTGGGATACGCAGTATTTT. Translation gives CASTEGASEVWDTQYF. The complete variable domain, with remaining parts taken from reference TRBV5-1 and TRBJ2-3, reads KAGVTQTPRYLIKTRGQQVTLSCSPISGHRSVSWYQQTPGQGLQFLFEYFSETQRNKGNFPGRFSGRQFSNSRSEMNVSTLELGDSALYLCASTEGASEVWDTQYFGPGTRLTVL.

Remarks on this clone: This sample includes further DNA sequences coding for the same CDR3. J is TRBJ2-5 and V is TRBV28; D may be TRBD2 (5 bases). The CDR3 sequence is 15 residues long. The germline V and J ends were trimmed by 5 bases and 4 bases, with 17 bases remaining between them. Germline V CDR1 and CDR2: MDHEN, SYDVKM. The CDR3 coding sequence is TGTGCCAGCAGTCCAGTTCAGGCGGGTGGAGAGACCCAGTACTTC. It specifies CASSPVQAGGETQYF.

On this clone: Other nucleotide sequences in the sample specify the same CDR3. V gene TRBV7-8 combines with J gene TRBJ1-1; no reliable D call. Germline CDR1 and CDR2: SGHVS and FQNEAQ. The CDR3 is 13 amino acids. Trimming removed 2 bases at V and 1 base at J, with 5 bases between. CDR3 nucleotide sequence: TGTGCCAGCAGCTTACCCGGGAACACTGAAGCTTTCTTT. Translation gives CASSLPGNTEAFF.

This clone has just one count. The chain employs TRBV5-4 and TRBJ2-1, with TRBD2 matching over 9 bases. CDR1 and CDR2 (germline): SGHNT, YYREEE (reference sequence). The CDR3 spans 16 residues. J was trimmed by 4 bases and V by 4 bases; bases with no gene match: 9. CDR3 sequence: CASSLPSGVPYNEQFF. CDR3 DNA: TGTGCCAGCAGCCTACCTAGCGGGGTCCCTTACAATGAGCAGTTCTTC.

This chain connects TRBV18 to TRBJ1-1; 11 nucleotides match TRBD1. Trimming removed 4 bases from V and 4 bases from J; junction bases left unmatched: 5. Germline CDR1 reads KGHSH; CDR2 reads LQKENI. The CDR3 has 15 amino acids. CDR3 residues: CASSHAGTGGTEAFF. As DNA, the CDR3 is TGTGCCAGCTCACACGCCGGGACAGGGGGCACTGAAGCTTTCTTT.

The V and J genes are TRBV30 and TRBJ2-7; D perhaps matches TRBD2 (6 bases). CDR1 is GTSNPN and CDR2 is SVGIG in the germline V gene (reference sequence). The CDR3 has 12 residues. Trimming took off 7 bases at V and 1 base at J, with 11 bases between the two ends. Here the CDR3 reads CALSEGSYEQYF. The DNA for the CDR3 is TGTGCCTTATCGGAGGGTTCCTACGAGCAGTACTTC.

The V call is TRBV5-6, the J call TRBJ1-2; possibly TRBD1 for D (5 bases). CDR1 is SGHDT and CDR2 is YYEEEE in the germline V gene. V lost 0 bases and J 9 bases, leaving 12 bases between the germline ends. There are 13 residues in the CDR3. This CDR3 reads CASSLVGGESYTF. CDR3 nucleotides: TGTGCCAGCAGCTTGGTGGGGGGAGAGAGCTACACCTTC.

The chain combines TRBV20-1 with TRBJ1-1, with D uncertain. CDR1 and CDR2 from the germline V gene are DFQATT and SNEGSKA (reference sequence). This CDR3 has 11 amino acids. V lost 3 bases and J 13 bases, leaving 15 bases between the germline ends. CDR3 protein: CSARGLKGGFF. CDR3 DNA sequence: TGCAGTGCTAGGGGTCTTAAGGGAGGTTTCTTT.

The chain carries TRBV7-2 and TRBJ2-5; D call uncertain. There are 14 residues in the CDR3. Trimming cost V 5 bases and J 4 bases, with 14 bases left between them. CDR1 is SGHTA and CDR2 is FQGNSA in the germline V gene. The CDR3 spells CASSPRLKRETQYF. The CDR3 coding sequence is TGTGCCAGCAGCCCCCGACTGAAGAGAGAGACCCAGTACTTC.

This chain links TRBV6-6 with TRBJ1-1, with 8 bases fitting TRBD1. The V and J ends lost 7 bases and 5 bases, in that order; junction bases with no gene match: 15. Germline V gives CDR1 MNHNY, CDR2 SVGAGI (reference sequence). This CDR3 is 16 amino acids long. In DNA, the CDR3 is TGTGCCAGCACCCCTCGACCGACAGGGGCGAAGACTGAAGCTTTCTTT. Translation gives CASTPRPTGAKTEAFF.